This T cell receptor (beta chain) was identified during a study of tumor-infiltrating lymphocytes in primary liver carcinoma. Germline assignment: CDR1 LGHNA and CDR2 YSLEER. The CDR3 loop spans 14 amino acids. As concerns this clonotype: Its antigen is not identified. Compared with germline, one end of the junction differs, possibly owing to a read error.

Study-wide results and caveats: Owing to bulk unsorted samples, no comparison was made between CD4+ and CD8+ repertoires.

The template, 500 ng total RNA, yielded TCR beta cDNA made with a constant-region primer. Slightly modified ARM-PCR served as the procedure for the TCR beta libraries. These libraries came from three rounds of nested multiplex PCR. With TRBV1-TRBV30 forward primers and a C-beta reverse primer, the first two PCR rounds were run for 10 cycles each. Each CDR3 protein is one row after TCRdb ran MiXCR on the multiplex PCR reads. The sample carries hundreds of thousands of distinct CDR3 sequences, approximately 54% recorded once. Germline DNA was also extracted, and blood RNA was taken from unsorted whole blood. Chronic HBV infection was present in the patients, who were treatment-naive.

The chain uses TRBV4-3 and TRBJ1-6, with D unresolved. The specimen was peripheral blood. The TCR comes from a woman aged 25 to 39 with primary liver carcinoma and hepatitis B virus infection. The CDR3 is CASSQYQINSLLHF. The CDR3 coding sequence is TGCGCCAGCAGCCAATATCAAATTAATTCACTCCTCCACTTT.